This T cell receptor (beta chain) was identified in a study of prognosis after radiotherapy for stage I lung cancer. The overall study: At a biologically effective dose of at least 100 Gy and in 3 to 5 fractions, SBRT was the radiotherapy delivered. Distant metastases arose in several patients, median about seven months post-radiotherapy; about 15 had no significant progression.

This clonotype was seen many times. The CDR3 is made up of 12 amino acids. V lost 6 bases, J lost 4 bases, and 5 bases stayed unmatched. The germline V gene has CDR1 DFQATT and CDR2 SNEGSKA (reference sequence). Two rounds of multiplex PCR amplified TCR beta CDR3 from genomic DNA. Initially, in first-round PCR, primers specific to each TRBV and TRBJ gene were used. Each CDR3 protein is one row after TCRdb ran MiXCR on the multiplex PCR reads. The table lists tens of thousands of distinct CDR3 sequences, 26% of them singletons. The J gene is TRBJ1-2, the V gene TRBV20-1; 7 bases match TRBD1. Sample: PBMCs, taken before or after stereotactic body radiation therapy (not recorded which). This sequence was found in a donor over 45 with non-small cell lung cancer. The CDR3 loop is CSAARDSYGYTF. In DNA, the CDR3 is TGCAGTGCAGCTCGGGACAGCTATGGCTACACCTTC.